This paragraph covers one T cell receptor beta chain sequence. This sample is part of a study of blood T cell repertoires in COVID-19. About the study: Sources were T cells, B-cell-depleted T cells, or PBMCs; the material itself was cDNA or gDNA.

From germline, CDR1 is MGHRA and CDR2 YSYEKL. Trimming took off 0 bases at V and 4 bases at J, with 4 bases between the two ends. This CDR3 is 14 amino acids long. Per the study methods: Estimated nucleated cell counts came from reference gene primer amplification. Produced via immunoSEQ multiplex PCR; TCRdb's table is partial and in-frame only. That table supplies the V and J calls and clone size; D and trimming were determined from the DNA. The table lists about 18,000 clones, approximately 85% of them singletons. Sequenced material: peripheral blood. The rearrangement uses TRBV4-1 and TRBJ2-6; D gene ambiguous. The TCR comes from a man aged 40-49 years with active or convalescent COVID-19. The CDR3 DNA follows: TGCGCCAGCAGCCAAGAAGCCGGGGCCAACGTCCTGACTTTC. It specifies CASSQEAGANVLTF.